Detailed here is one T cell receptor (beta chain). Its antigen is as yet unknown. Construction of the TCRbeta library involved unique molecular identifiers. From the PCR reads, TCRdb called clonotypes with MiXCR, one entry per CDR3 protein. The sample consists of some 150,000 distinct CDR3 sequences, about 9% of them appearing once. These data belong to a study of T-cell reconstitution after alpha-beta-depleted transplantation in children. General study findings and limits: Reportedly, only several hundred clones from non-depleted graft cells drove alpha-beta T-cell counts at about two months.

The length of the CDR3 is 17 residues. Germline lookup yields CDR1 MNHEY and CDR2 SVGAGI. V lost 2 bases to trimming and J lost 4 bases; unmatched junction nucleotides: 8. V is TRBV6-5 and J is TRBJ2-2, with 9 nucleotides matching TRBD2. The origin of this receptor is a female patient aged 2 to 10 who had a stem cell transplant for congenital amegakaryocytic thrombocytopenia, so the T cells may come from the graft donor. Sequenced material: PBMCs, mostly from graft donor cells, taken 180 days after TCRalphabeta/CD19-depleted stem cell transplant. In DNA, the CDR3 is TGTGCCAGCAGTTACCTAGCGGGGTATCAGGGCACCGGGGAGCTGTTTTTT. Amino acid sequence: CASSYLAGYQGTGELFF.